What follows are 9 T cell receptor beta chains derived from one specimen sequenced in a study of cytomegalovirus exposure and HLA in healthy donors. PCR amplification relied on 60 Vbeta primers (plus 13 Jbeta primers). Profiling relied on immunoSEQ multiplex PCR, and the TCRdb table lists in-frame clones only, not all of them. The table includes 100,000 to 150,000 clones, over 65% detected once. The material sequenced was PBMCs. These receptors came from a man between 40 and 49 years old in good health and CMV-seropositive.

V usage is TRBV18 and J usage is TRBJ2-2; D is perhaps TRBD2 (6 bases). CDR3 length: 15 amino acids. The germline gives CDR1 KGHSH, CDR2 LQKENI. The V end lost 0 bases, the J end lost 4 bases, and 9 bases lay between the germline ends. The CDR3 sequence: CASSPPQGGTGELFF. DNA of the CDR3: TGTGCCAGCTCACCACCCCAGGGAGGCACCGGGGAGCTGTTTTTT.

The chain couples TRBV5-1 to TRBJ2-1; maybe TRBD2 (6 bases). CDR3 length equals 16 residues. V lost 4 bases and J lost 5, with 19 bases in between. Germline CDR1 SGHRS, CDR2 YFSETQ. CDR3 residues: CASSKYGTPDNNEQFF. Here the CDR3 DNA reads TGCGCCAGCAGCAAATACGGGACTCCCGATAACAATGAGCAGTTCTTC.

This chain links TRBV12-5 with TRBJ2-4; D is possibly TRBD1 (6 bases). Germline assignment: CDR1 LGHNT and CDR2 FRNRAP. The germline V and J ends were trimmed by 4 bases and 1 base, with 26 bases remaining between them. The CDR3 covers 20 residues. CDR3 DNA: TGTGCTAGTGGTTCCCCCGGTCCTCTTAACAGGGAAAAGGCCAAAAACATTCAGTACTTC. Its protein product is CASGSPGPLNREKAKNIQYF.

The chain couples TRBV27 to TRBJ1-1; TRBD1 matches at 7 bases. Trimming took 5 bases from V and 1 from J; bases not matched to a gene: 7. Germline assignment: CDR1 MNHEY and CDR2 SMNVEV (reference sequence). The CDR3 has 15 residues. The CDR3 loop reads CASSPRQGRNTEAFF. The DNA for the CDR3 is TGTGCCAGCAGTCCCCGACAGGGAAGGAACACTGAAGCTTTCTTT.

This clone was counted a single time. This chain links TRBV7-5 with TRBJ2-7; the table's D call, TRBD2, was not checked against the DNA. TRBV7-5 is noted as a pseudogene. The CDR3 runs 17 residues. The CDR3 coding sequence is TGTGCCAGAAGCGGAACTAGCGGGGACCCGATGTCCTACGAGCAGTACTTC. Its protein is CARSGTSGDPMSYEQYF.

V is TRBV6-1 and J is TRBJ1-1; 8 nucleotides agree with TRBD1. CDR1 is MNHNS and CDR2 is SASEGT in the germline V gene. J lost 1 base, V lost 6 bases, and 7 bases had no gene match. The CDR3 runs 15 residues. The chain's CDR3 is CASSQGANRNTEAFF. CDR3 bases: TGTGCCAGCAGCCAGGGGGCTAACCGGAACACTGAAGCTTTCTTT.

The rearrangement uses TRBV30 and TRBJ1-6; the D gene is possibly TRBD1 (5 bases). V was shortened by 0 bases and J by 7 bases, with 13 bases between the two germline ends. Germline V CDR1 and CDR2: GTSNPN, SVGIG (reference sequence). This CDR3 spans 15 amino acids. CDR3 sequence: CAWSVGDRGNSPLHF. As DNA, the CDR3 is TGTGCCTGGAGTGTGGGCGATAGGGGAAATTCACCCCTCCACTTT. Variable domain in full (rest from reference TRBV30 and TRBJ1-6): SQTIHQWPATLVQPVGSPLSLECTVEGTSNPNLYWYRQAAGRGLQLLFYSVGIGQISSEVPQNLSASRPQDRQFILSSKKLLLSDSGFYLCAWSVGDRGNSPLHFGNGTRLTVT.

The chain recombines TRBV19 with TRBJ2-5, with a tentative D call TRBD2 (6 bases). The CDR3 runs 13 residues. CDR1 LNHDA and CDR2 SQIVND come from the germline V gene (reference sequence). Deletions cut 5 bases from V and 5 bases from J, with 12 bases between. The CDR3, as DNA: TGTGCCAGTAGTCCTGCCGGAGGGGAGACCCAGTACTTC. It specifies CASSPAGGETQYF.

This clone has just one count. The chain has TRBV27 and TRBJ1-2, with 9 positions matching TRBD1. After removal of 5 bases from V and 3 bases from J, the junction contained 7 bases not matched to a gene. The germline V gene encodes CDR1 MNHEY and CDR2 SMNVEV (reference sequence). There are 15 residues in the CDR3. CDR3: CASSSYRGRDYGYTF. In nucleotides, the CDR3 is TGTGCCAGCAGTAGTTACAGGGGGCGAGACTATGGCTACACCTTC.